These 23 T cell receptor beta chains were all obtained from the same sample, sequenced in a study of blood T cell repertoires in COVID-19. Only in-frame clones appear in the TCRdb table, and some are missing; sequencing was by immunoSEQ multiplex PCR. Of over 60,000 clones listed, 80% to 90% were seen once; the top ten hold approximately 11%. The sequenced sample consisted of peripheral blood. The receptors here all came from a man between 70 and 80 years old with active or convalescent COVID-19.

This chain uses TRBV19 with TRBJ2-1; TRBD1 might be the D (6 bases). Germline-derived CDR1 and CDR2 are LNHDA and SQIVND (reference sequence). V was clipped by 1 base and J by 0 bases, with 7 bases between them. CDR3 length: 15 amino acids. In DNA, the CDR3 is TGTGCCAGTAGTATAGTGGACAGCTCCTACAATGAGCAGTTCTTC. It encodes CASSIVDSSYNEQFF.

This chain connects TRBV27 to TRBJ1-6, with 8 positions matching TRBD1. The CDR3 sequence is 14 residues long. V lost 4 bases and J lost 5; bases outside the gene matches: 1. The V gene's germline CDR1 is MNHEY and CDR2 SMNVEV (reference sequence). CDR3 DNA: TGTGCCAGCAGTTGGACAGGGAATAATTCACCCCTCCACTTT. This gives the protein CASSWTGNNSPLHF.

The rearrangement links TRBV7-6 to TRBJ2-1; 13 bases align to TRBD2. CDR3 length: 16 amino acids. The V and J ends lost 7 bases and 5 bases, in that order; junction bases with no gene match: 8. Germline loops: CDR1 SGHVS, CDR2 FNYEAQ. Here the CDR3 DNA reads TGTGCCAGCACGACTAGCGGGAGGAGATACGACAATGAGCAGTTCTTC. Its translation is CASTTSGRRYDNEQFF.

The chain recombines TRBV5-1 with TRBJ2-3; 7 bases agree with TRBD1. Germline V gene sequence: CDR1 SGHRS, CDR2 YFSETQ. Trimming removed 7 bases from V and 3 bases from J; junction bases left unmatched: 11. The CDR3 loop spans 15 amino acids. The CDR3, as DNA: TGCGCCAGCTGCCCTACCTCACAGGGGACAGATACGCAGTATTTT. Amino acid sequence: CASCPTSQGTDTQYF. Filled out from reference TRBV5-1 and TRBJ2-3, the complete variable domain reads KAGVTQTPRYLIKTRGQQVTLSCSPISGHRSVSWYQQTPGQGLQFLFEYFSETQRNKGNFPGRFSGRQFSNSRSEMNVSTLELGDSALYLCASCPTSQGTDTQYFGPGTRLTVL.

This chain joins TRBV6-6 and TRBJ2-5, with 7 nucleotides matching TRBD1. The germline V gene encodes CDR1 MNHNY and CDR2 SVGAGI (reference sequence). V dropped 8 bases and J dropped 5; count of bases not matched to a gene: 11. This CDR3 has 14 amino acids. CDR3 protein: CASADRASEETQYF. CDR3 DNA: TGTGCCAGCGCTGACAGGGCCTCGGAGGAGACCCAGTACTTC.

The rearrangement uses TRBV9 and TRBJ1-1; D unclear. Germline V gene sequence: CDR1 SGDLS, CDR2 YYNGEE. The CDR3 is 14 residues long. Trimming stripped 0 bases from V and 4 bases from J, with 10 bases between. The CDR3 sequence is CASSVGGQTTEAFF. Written as DNA, the CDR3 is TGTGCCAGCAGCGTAGGAGGTCAGACCACTGAAGCTTTCTTT.

The V gene is TRBV18, the J gene TRBJ2-1, with D maybe TRBD2 (5 bases). The CDR3 covers 12 residues. With 3 bases removed from V and 5 bases from J, the gap between germline ends came to 5 bases. Looked up from germline, CDR1 is KGHSH and CDR2 is LQKENI. The CDR3 nucleotides are TGTGCCAGCTCACCGACTAACAATGAGCAGTTCTTC. It yields the protein CASSPTNNEQFF.

The chain is built from TRBV6-1 and TRBJ1-5, with 7 bases lining up with TRBD1. CDR1 and CDR2 (germline): MNHNS, SASEGT. This CDR3 comprises 19 residues. Trimming took 6 bases from V and 2 from J; bases not matched to a gene: 19. In DNA form, the CDR3 reads TGTGCCAGCAGGGAAACTCGGGGCAGGGGGATAGTTCGCAATCAGCCCCAGCATTTT. Its protein is CASRETRGRGIVRNQPQHF.

V gene TRBV28 combines with J gene TRBJ1-5; D not resolved. CDR1 is MDHEN, CDR2 SYDVKM, per germline. The CDR3 is 16 residues long. V was trimmed by 5 bases and J by 4 bases, leaving 18 bases between them. DNA for the CDR3: TGTGCCAGCAGTCCCTCGGGGAGCGGCGGGAATCAGCCCCAGCATTTT. Its protein is CASSPSGSGGNQPQHF. Variable domain in full (rest from reference TRBV28 and TRBJ1-5): DVKVTQSSRYLVKRTGEKVFLECVQDMDHENMFWYRQDPGLGLRLIYFSYDVKMKEKGDIPEGYSVSREKKERFSLILESASTNQTSMYLCASSPSGSGGNQPQHFGDGTRLSIL.

The chain is built from TRBV28 and TRBJ2-2; D perhaps matches TRBD2 (6 bases). This CDR3 contains 14 residues. Germline V gene lookup returns CDR1 MDHEN and CDR2 SYDVKM. The V end was cut by 7 bases, the J end by 6 bases, with 15 bases between. The CDR3 sequence: CASIDFGGPGELFF. The CDR3 nucleotides read TGTGCCAGCATCGACTTCGGGGGACCCGGGGAGCTGTTTTTT. Supplemented by reference TRBV28 and TRBJ2-2, the full variable domain reads DVKVTQSSRYLVKRTGEKVFLECVQDMDHENMFWYRQDPGLGLRLIYFSYDVKMKEKGDIPEGYSVSREKKERFSLILESASTNQTSMYLCASIDFGGPGELFFGEGSRLTVL.

J is TRBJ1-1 and V is TRBV28; 7 bases align to TRBD1. V gave up 3 bases and J gave up 3 bases; unmatched junction bases: 7. This CDR3 contains 15 residues. CDR1 MDHEN and CDR2 SYDVKM come from the germline V gene. This CDR3 is CASSFWETGHTEAFF. In DNA form, the CDR3 reads TGTGCCAGCAGTTTTTGGGAGACAGGGCACACTGAAGCTTTCTTT.

V and J are TRBV11-2 and TRBJ1-4; 8 nucleotides match TRBD1. Germline CDR1 is SGHAT and CDR2 is FQNNGV. This CDR3 spans 17 amino acids. Trimming removed 1 base from V and 0 bases from J; junction bases left unmatched: 4. This CDR3 reads CASSLVGQAATNEKLFF. For the CDR3, the DNA is TGTGCCAGCAGCTTAGTGGGACAGGCGGCAACTAATGAAAAACTGTTTTTT. Based on the CDR3 plus reference TRBV11-2 and TRBJ1-4, the full variable domain is EAGVAQSPRYKIIEKRQSVAFWCNPISGHATLYWYQQILGQGPKLLIQFQNNGVVDDSQLPKDRFSAERLKGVDSTLKIQPAKLEDSAVYLCASSLVGQAATNEKLFFGSGTQLSVL.

This CDR3 is CASSEAPSAGHYEQYF. In DNA, the CDR3 is TGTGCCAGCAGTGAAGCGCCCTCAGCGGGGCACTACGAGCAGTACTTC. The chain couples TRBV2 to TRBJ2-7; 7 nucleotides align to TRBD2. Germline V CDR1 and CDR2: SNHLY, FYNNEI. Trimming cost V 0 bases and J 3 bases; bases outside gene matches: 8. The CDR3 is 16 residues long.

The chain recombines TRBV5-1 with TRBJ1-2; 7 bases align to TRBD1. The CDR3 consists of 15 residues. J lost 4 bases, V lost 0 bases, and 6 bases had no gene match. The germline CDR1 and CDR2 sequences are SGHRS and YFSETQ. The CDR3 sequence: CASSLVPGGGYGYTF. For the CDR3, the DNA is TGCGCCAGCAGCTTGGTTCCAGGGGGTGGCTATGGCTACACCTTC.

The J gene is TRBJ1-5, the V gene TRBV7-2; tentative D call: TRBD1 (5 bases). CDR3 length: 14 residues. Germline CDR1 SGHTA, CDR2 FQGNSA. The ends were cut back, 1 base at V and 2 bases at J, with 6 bases in the middle. The CDR3 coding sequence is TGTGCCAGCAGCTTAGAAGGGGGCAATCAGCCCCAGCATTTT. This sequence encodes CASSLEGGNQPQHF.

The chain couples TRBV5-1 to TRBJ1-6; TRBD1 matches at 8 bases. There are 17 residues in the CDR3. Germline trimming cut 4 bases from V and 7 bases from J; bases unmatched to any gene: 13. Germline CDR1 is SGHRS and CDR2 is YFSETQ. In DNA form, the CDR3 reads TGCGCCAGCAGCCCTACCCCGAGACAGGGGACAAATTCACCCCTCCACTTT. Translated, it gives CASSPTPRQGTNSPLHF. Based on the CDR3 plus reference TRBV5-1 and TRBJ1-6, the full variable domain is KAGVTQTPRYLIKTRGQQVTLSCSPISGHRSVSWYQQTPGQGLQFLFEYFSETQRNKGNFPGRFSGRQFSNSRSEMNVSTLELGDSALYLCASSPTPRQGTNSPLHFGNGTRLTVT.

The chain couples TRBV9 to TRBJ2-6; D might be TRBD2 (5 bases). Germline CDR1 reads SGDLS; CDR2 reads YYNGEE. The V gene lost 0 bases and the J gene lost 4 bases, with 14 bases spanning the gap. This CDR3 comprises 17 residues. This chain's CDR3 is CASSVALGVAGANVLTF. The CDR3 DNA reads TGTGCCAGCAGCGTAGCACTCGGGGTAGCCGGGGCCAACGTCCTGACTTTC.

This rearrangement joins TRBV12-3 or TRBV12-4 to TRBJ1-1, with D possibly matching TRBD1 (5 bases). The CDR3 length is 13 residues. V dropped 3 bases and J dropped 4 bases, with 9 bases sitting between them. CDR3 DNA: TGTGCCAGCAGTTTTCAGGGTTCCACTGAAGCTTTCTTT. Translation: CASSFQGSTEAFF.

The V and J genes are TRBV5-1 and TRBJ2-7, with D tentatively TRBD2 (5 bases). Germline values: CDR1 SGHRS, CDR2 YFSETQ. Deletions cut 3 bases from V and 5 bases from J, with 18 bases between. The CDR3 loop spans 15 amino acids. CDR3 sequence reads: CASSWNGLTRDEQYF. CDR3 coding DNA: TGCGCCAGCAGCTGGAACGGACTGACTCGTGACGAGCAGTACTTC.

CDR3 bases: TGTGCCAGCAGCAGGGGACAGTCCCGAAACGCCTACAATGAGCAGTTCTTC. Amino acids: CASSRGQSRNAYNEQFF. This chain joins TRBV11-2 and TRBJ2-1, with 7 positions matching TRBD1. The CDR3 length is 17 residues. The germline V gene encodes CDR1 SGHAT and CDR2 FQNNGV. Germline trimming cut 5 bases from V and 2 bases from J; bases unmatched to any gene: 12.

The genes are TRBV11-2 and TRBJ1-4; D is unclear. Between the trimmed V and J ends, which lost 4 bases and 7 bases, there was a span of 13 bases. The CDR3 runs 14 residues. Germline CDR1 reads SGHAT; CDR2 reads FQNNGV. This chain's CDR3 is CASSSRADGEKLFF. As DNA, the CDR3 is TGTGCCAGCAGCTCACGAGCGGACGGTGAAAAACTGTTTTTT. The full variable domain, rest sourced from reference TRBV11-2 and TRBJ1-4, is EAGVAQSPRYKIIEKRQSVAFWCNPISGHATLYWYQQILGQGPKLLIQFQNNGVVDDSQLPKDRFSAERLKGVDSTLKIQPAKLEDSAVYLCASSSRADGEKLFFGSGTQLSVL.

This clone appeared a few times. This sequence joins TRBV6-5 and TRBJ2-7; tentative D call: TRBD1 (6 bases). V dropped 1 base and J dropped 4 bases, with 17 bases sitting between them. The CDR3 has 16 residues. CDR1 is MNHEY and CDR2 is SVGAGI in the germline V gene. The CDR3 DNA sequence: TGTGCCAGCAGTTACTATCCCAACCCAGGGGTTTACGAGCAGTACTTC. It encodes CASSYYPNPGVYEQYF.

The chain carries TRBV4-2 and TRBJ2-1; the match to TRBD2 covers 11 bases. The CDR3 contains 17 residues. V was pared by 4 bases and J by 7 bases, with 12 bases of the junction left unmatched. Germline V lookup: CDR1 LGHNA, CDR2 YNFKEQ. DNA of the CDR3: TGTGCCAGCAGCCCCCTTAGCGGGAGGGCCGATTTGAATGAGCAGTTCTTC. It specifies CASSPLSGRADLNEQFF.